Below are 4 T cell receptor beta chains sequenced from a single sample in a study of blood T cell repertoires in COVID-19. Only in-frame clones appear in the TCRdb table, and some are missing; sequencing was by immunoSEQ multiplex PCR. Here the sample spans around 310,000 clones, roughly 90% being singletons. The sample taken for sequencing was peripheral blood. The receptors here all came from a woman aged 25 to 39 with COVID-19, enrolled during active disease.

This clone was seen only once. The chain couples TRBV7-9 to TRBJ2-7, with D hard to call. Looked up from germline, CDR1 is SEHNR and CDR2 is FQNEAQ (reference sequence). There are 12 residues in the CDR3. Trimming left V 1 base short and J 4 bases short, with 5 bases between. The CDR3 DNA follows: TGTGCCAGCAGCTTAGGCGTTTACGAGCAGTACTTC. As protein: CASSLGVYEQYF.

This chain joins TRBV4-1 and TRBJ2-2; 9 positions match TRBD2. This CDR3 is built from 17 residues. CDR1 and CDR2 from the germline V gene are MGHRA and YSYEKL. V shed 4 bases and J 4 bases; nucleotides not matched to a gene: 10. CDR3 region: CASSLHSGLASTGELFF. For the CDR3, the DNA is TGCGCCAGCAGCCTTCACTCAGGACTAGCGAGCACCGGGGAGCTGTTTTTT.

This chain connects TRBV19 to TRBJ2-1; the match to TRBD2 covers 9 bases. V gave up 1 base and J gave up 2 bases; unmatched junction bases: 0. The CDR3 consists of 15 residues. CDR1 LNHDA and CDR2 SQIVND come from the germline V gene (reference sequence). CDR3 sequence reads: CASSIASGTYNEQFF. The CDR3 bases are TGTGCCAGTAGTATAGCTAGCGGGACCTACAATGAGCAGTTCTTC.

The V and J genes are TRBV18 and TRBJ2-3; the match to TRBD2 covers 10 bases. The V gene end was trimmed by 0 bases and the J gene end by 3 bases; junction bases not matched to a gene: 6. Germline loops: CDR1 KGHSH, CDR2 LQKENI. This CDR3 region has 17 residues. CDR3 protein: CASSPPGLAGVTDTQYF. The CDR3 DNA reads as TGTGCCAGCTCACCACCCGGCCTAGCGGGAGTAACAGATACGCAGTATTTT.